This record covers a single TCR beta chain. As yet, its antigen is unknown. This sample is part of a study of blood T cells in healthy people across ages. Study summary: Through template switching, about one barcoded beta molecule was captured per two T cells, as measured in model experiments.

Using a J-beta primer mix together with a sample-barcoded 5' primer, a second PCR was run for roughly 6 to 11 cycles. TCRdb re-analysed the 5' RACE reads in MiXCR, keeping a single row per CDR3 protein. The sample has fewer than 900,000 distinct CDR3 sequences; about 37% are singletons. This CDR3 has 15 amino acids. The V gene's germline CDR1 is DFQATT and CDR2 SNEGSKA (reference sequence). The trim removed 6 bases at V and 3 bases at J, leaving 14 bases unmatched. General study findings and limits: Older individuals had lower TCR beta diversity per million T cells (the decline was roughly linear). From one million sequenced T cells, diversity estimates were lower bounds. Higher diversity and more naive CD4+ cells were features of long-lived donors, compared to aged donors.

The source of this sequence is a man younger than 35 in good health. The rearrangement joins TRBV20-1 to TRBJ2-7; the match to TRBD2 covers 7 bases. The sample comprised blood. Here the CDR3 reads CSAPDGGKGNYEQYF. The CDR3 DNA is TGCAGTGCCCCTGACGGGGGGAAAGGTAACTACGAGCAGTACTTC.